These T cell receptor beta chains were read from a single sample in a study of blood T cells in healthy people across ages. TCRdb used MiXCR to reprocess the 5' RACE reads, holding one entry per CDR3 protein. This sample carries 1.2 million to 1.5 million distinct CDR3 sequences, 42% of them seen once, and the ten largest clones take approximately 7.9%. The sample was blood. Receptors were obtained from a woman aged 18-29 years in good health. Both conserved end residues are part of each CDR3. D genes are given only for firm matches. Clone size appears in some rows only: once, few, many, or a class for an expanded clone.

size | J | D | V | CDR3 | DNA
NA | TRBJ2-1 | NA | TRBV11-1 | CASSFPRAAYNEQFF | TGTGCCAGCAGCTTCCCTCGGGCAGCCTACAATGAGCAGTTCTTC
few | TRBJ2-1 | NA | TRBV3-1 | CASSQETSPFNEQFF | TGTGCCAGCAGCCAAGAGACTAGTCCGTTCAATGAGCAGTTCTTC
many | TRBJ2-1 | NA | TRBV4-1 | CASSQDKRNEQFF | TGCGCCAGCAGCCAAGATAAGCGGAATGAGCAGTTCTTC
once | TRBJ1-1 | NA | TRBV6-2/TRBV6-3 | CVSGNALTEAFF | TGTGTCAGCGGGAATGCGCTTACTGAAGCTTTCTTT
few | TRBJ2-1 | NA | TRBV12-3/TRBV12-4 | CASSGYRFNEQFF | TGTGCCAGCAGTGGGTACAGGTTTAATGAGCAGTTCTTC
NA | TRBJ1-5 | TRBD1 | TRBV27 | CASRQGASNQPQHF | TGTGCCAGCAGGCAGGGGGCGAGCAATCAGCCCCAGCATTTT
NA | TRBJ2-1 | TRBD2 | TRBV9 | CASSEGLAGAGETQFF | TGTGCCAGCAGCGAGGGACTAGCGGGAGCCGGGGAGACCCAGTTCTTC
NA | TRBJ2-1 | TRBD1 | TRBV12-3/TRBV12-4 | CASRKTGDGSYEQFF | TGTGCCAGCAGGAAGACAGGGGATGGCTCCTACGAGCAGTTCTTC
few | TRBJ2-1 | NA | TRBV7-7 | CASSAGNEPYNEQFF | TGTGCCAGCAGCGCGGGAAATGAGCCTTACAATGAGCAGTTCTTC
NA | TRBJ2-3 | NA | TRBV20-1 | CSARGGGLTDTQYF | TGCAGTGCTAGAGGTGGGGGGCTCACAGATACGCAGTATTTT
NA | TRBJ2-5 | TRBD2 | TRBV7-9 | CASSHGGKETQYF | TGTGCCAGCAGCCACGGGGGGAAGGAGACCCAGTACTTC
NA | TRBJ2-7 | NA | TRBV3-1 | CASSLGEGVLYF | TGTGCCAGCAGCCTCGGAGAGGGAGTACTGTACTTC
NA | TRBJ2-3 | NA | TRBV13 | CASSLHLLTDTQYF | TGTGCCAGCAGCTTACATCTACTCACAGATACGCAGTATTTT
NA | TRBJ2-7 | NA | TRBV6-2/TRBV6-3 | CASSDVDSPYEQYF | TGTGCCAGCAGTGATGTGGACAGCCCCTACGAGCAGTACTTC
NA | TRBJ2-1 | TRBD2 | TRBV7-9 | CASSLVLAGGGYEQFF | TGTGCCAGCAGCTTAGTACTAGCGGGAGGGGGCTATGAGCAGTTCTTC
few | TRBJ1-2 | TRBD1 | TRBV12-3/TRBV12-4 | CASSTRTGGSEGYTF | TGTGCCAGCAGTACGCGGACAGGGGGCAGTGAGGGCTACACCTTC
NA | TRBJ1-1 | TRBD1 | TRBV28 | CASSLPGQGTAFF | TGTGCCAGCAGTTTACCGGGACAGGGTACGGCTTTCTTT
NA | TRBJ2-1 | NA | TRBV5-1 | CASSLVSSSYNEKFF | TGCGCCAGCAGCTTGGTGTCAAGCTCCTACAATGAGAAGTTCTTC
NA | TRBJ1-1 | NA | TRBV28 | CASSLAGPLSPNTEAFF | TGTGCCAGCAGTTTAGCGGGGCCCCTTTCCCCGAACACTGAAGCTTTCTTT
NA | TRBJ2-3 | NA | TRBV18 | CASSPGIENTDTQYF | TGTGCCAGCTCACCGGGCATAGAGAACACAGATACGCAGTATTTT
NA | TRBJ1-2 | TRBD1 | TRBV4-1 | CASSQGPGQGVYGYTF | TGCGCCAGCAGCCAAGGTCCGGGACAGGGGGTCTATGGCTACACCTTC
NA | TRBJ1-1 | NA | TRBV4-1 | CASTWGKNTEAFF | TGCGCCAGCACTTGGGGGAAAAACACTGAAGCTTTCTTT
NA | TRBJ1-1 | NA | TRBV12-3/TRBV12-4 | CASRTAVNTEAFF | TGTGCCAGCAGAACCGCCGTGAACACTGAAGCTTTCTTT
NA | TRBJ2-7 | TRBD2 | TRBV3-1 | CASSARGEGNEQYF | TGTGCCAGCAGCGCCCGGGGGGAGGGCAACGAGCAGTACTTC
NA | TRBJ2-1 | TRBD2 | TRBV11-2 | CASSSLMRSSGGAANEQFF | TGTGCCAGCAGCTCCCTAATGAGGAGTAGCGGGGGGGCCGCCAATGAGCAGTTCTTC
NA | TRBJ2-7 | TRBD1 | TRBV10-3 | CAIGEGQARYEQYF | TGTGCCATCGGTGAGGGACAGGCCCGCTACGAGCAGTACTTC
few | TRBJ2-1 | NA | TRBV12-5 | CASGLAALGEGEQFF | TGTGCTAGTGGTTTGGCCGCCCTAGGGGAAGGCGAGCAGTTCTTC
NA | TRBJ2-1 | NA | TRBV10-2 | CASTMDLFSSYNEQFF | TGCGCCAGCACCATGGACCTTTTTAGCTCCTACAATGAGCAGTTCTTC
few | TRBJ2-5 | NA | TRBV3-1 | CASSQSDETQYF | TGTGCCAGCAGCCAATCGGATGAGACCCAGTACTTC